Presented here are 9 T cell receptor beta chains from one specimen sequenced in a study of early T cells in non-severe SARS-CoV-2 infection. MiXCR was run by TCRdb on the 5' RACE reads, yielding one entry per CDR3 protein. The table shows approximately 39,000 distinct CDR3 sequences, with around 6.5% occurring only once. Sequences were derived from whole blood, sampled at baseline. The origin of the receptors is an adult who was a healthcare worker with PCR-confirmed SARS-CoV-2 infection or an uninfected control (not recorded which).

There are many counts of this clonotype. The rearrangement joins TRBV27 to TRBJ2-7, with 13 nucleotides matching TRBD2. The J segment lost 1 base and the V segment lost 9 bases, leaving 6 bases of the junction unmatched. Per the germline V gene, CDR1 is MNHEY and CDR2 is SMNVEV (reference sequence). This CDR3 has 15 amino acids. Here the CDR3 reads CASRRTSGSSYEQYF. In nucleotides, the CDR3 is TGTGCCAGTCGGCGGACTAGCGGGAGTTCCTACGAGCAGTACTTC.

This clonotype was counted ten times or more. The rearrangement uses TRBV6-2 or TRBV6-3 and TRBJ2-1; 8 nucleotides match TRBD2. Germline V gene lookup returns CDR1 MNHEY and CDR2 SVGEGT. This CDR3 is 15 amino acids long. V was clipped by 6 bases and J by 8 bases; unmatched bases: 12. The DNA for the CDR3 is TGTGCCAGCAGCGCCGGGACTTTCGGGAGGGATGAGCAGTTCTTC. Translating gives CASSAGTFGRDEQFF.

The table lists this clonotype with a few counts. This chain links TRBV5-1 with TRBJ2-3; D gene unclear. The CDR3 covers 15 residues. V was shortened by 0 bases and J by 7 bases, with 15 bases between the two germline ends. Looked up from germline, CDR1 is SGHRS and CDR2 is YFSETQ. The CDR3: CASSLAGGARNTQYF. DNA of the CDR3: TGCGCCAGCAGCTTGGCGGGCGGAGCGAGGAATACGCAGTATTTT.

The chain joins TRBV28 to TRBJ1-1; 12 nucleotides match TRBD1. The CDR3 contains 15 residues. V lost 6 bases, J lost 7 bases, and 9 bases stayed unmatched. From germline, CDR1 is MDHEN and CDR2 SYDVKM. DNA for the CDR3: TGTGCCAGCAGCTCAGAGGGACAGGGGGCGATTGAAGCTTTCTTT. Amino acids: CASSSEGQGAIEAFF.

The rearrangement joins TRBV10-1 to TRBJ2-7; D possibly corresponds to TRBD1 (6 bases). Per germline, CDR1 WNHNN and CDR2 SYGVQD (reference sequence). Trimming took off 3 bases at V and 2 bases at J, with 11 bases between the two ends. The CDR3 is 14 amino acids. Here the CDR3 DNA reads TGCGCCAGCAGTGATTTCCAGGGGACCTACGAGCAGTACTTC. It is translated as CASSDFQGTYEQYF.

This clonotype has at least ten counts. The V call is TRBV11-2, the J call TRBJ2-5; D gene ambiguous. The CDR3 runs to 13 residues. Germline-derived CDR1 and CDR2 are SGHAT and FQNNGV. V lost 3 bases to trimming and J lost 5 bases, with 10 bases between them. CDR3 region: CASSLDGSETQYF. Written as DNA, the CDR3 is TGTGCCAGCAGCTTGGACGGTTCCGAGACCCAGTACTTC.

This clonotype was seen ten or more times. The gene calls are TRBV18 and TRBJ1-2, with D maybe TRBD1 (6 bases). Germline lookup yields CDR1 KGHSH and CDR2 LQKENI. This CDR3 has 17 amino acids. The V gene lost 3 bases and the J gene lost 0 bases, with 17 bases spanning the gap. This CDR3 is CASSPNSGTTSNYGYTF. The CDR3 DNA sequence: TGTGCCAGCTCACCCAATTCCGGGACAACCTCTAACTATGGCTACACCTTC.

The CDR3 DNA reads TGTGCCAGCAGCCAAATGTTCGGGACAGGGGTCAACGAGCAGTACTTC. Its protein product is CASSQMFGTGVNEQYF. V is TRBV14 and J is TRBJ2-7; 10 bases fit TRBD1. After removal of 2 bases from V and 5 bases from J, the junction contained 9 bases not matched to a gene. Germline V CDR1 and CDR2: SGHDN, FVKESK. The CDR3 is 16 amino acids.

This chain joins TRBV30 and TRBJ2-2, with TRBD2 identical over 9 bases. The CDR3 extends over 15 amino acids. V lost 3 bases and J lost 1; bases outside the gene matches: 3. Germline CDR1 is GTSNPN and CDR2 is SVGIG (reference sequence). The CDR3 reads CAWSVAGVNTGELFF. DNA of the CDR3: TGTGCCTGGAGCGTAGCGGGAGTGAACACCGGGGAGCTGTTTTTT.